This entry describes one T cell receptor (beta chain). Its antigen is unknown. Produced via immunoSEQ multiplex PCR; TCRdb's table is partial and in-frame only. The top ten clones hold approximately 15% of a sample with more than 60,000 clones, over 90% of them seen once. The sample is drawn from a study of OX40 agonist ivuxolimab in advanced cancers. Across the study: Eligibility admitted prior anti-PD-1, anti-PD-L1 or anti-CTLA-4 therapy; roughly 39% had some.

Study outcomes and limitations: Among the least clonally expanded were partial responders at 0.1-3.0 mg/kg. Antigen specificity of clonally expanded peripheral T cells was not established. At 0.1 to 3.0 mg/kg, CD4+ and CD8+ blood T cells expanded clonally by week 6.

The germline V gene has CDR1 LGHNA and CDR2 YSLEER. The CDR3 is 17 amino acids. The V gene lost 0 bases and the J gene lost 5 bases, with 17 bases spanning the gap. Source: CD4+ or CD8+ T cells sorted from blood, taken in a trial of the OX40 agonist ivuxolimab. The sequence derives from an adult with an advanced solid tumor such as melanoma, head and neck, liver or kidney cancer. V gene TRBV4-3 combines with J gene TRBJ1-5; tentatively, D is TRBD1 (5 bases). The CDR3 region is CASSQDRRQGSDQPQHF. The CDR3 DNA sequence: TGCGCCAGCAGCCAAGATAGGCGGCAGGGATCGGATCAGCCCCAGCATTTT.